What follows are 7 T cell receptor beta chains derived from one specimen sequenced in a study of long-term antiretroviral therapy in people with HIV. The assay used was immunoSEQ (version v3.0), run at survey level. Produced via immunoSEQ multiplex PCR; TCRdb's table is partial and in-frame only. The sample holds about 17,000 clones, about four fifths seen once. The sequencing used unsorted PBMCs, collected about 2.6 years before starting antiretroviral therapy. The receptors stem from a woman aged 50 to 65 with HIV.

The chain has TRBV11-2 and TRBJ2-1; tentatively, D is TRBD2 (6 bases). Trimming took off 2 bases at V and 7 bases at J, with 12 bases between the two ends. This CDR3 has 14 residues. Germline V lookup: CDR1 SGHAT, CDR2 FQNNGV. The CDR3 sequence: CASSLWGVENEQFF. The CDR3 nucleotides read TGTGCCAGCAGCTTATGGGGGGTTGAGAATGAGCAGTTCTTC.

The chain uses TRBV30 and TRBJ1-1, with no clear D. The length of the CDR3 is 14 residues. V dropped 4 bases and J dropped 1 base, with 13 bases sitting between them. The germline CDR1 and CDR2 sequences are GTSNPN and SVGIG (reference sequence). The CDR3 is CAWTSLRANTEAFF. CDR3 DNA sequence: TGTGCCTGGACCTCCCTCCGGGCGAACACTGAAGCTTTCTTT.

The CDR3 nucleotides are TGCGCCAGCAGCTTGTCGGGGGGCAACACTGAAGCTTTCTTT. Amino acid sequence: CASSLSGGNTEAFF. The gene calls are TRBV5-1 and TRBJ1-1, with D perhaps matching TRBD1 (6 bases). V was clipped by 1 base and J by 2 bases, with 9 bases between them. Per germline, CDR1 SGHRS and CDR2 YFSETQ. This CDR3 region has 14 residues.

This rearrangement joins TRBV6-4 to TRBJ2-2; D possibly corresponds to TRBD2 (7 bases). The germline V gene encodes CDR1 MRHNA and CDR2 SNTAGT. The CDR3 has 14 residues. V was pared by 2 bases and J by 7 bases, with 11 bases between. CDR3 nucleotides: TGTGCCAGCAGTGACGGGGGGGCCAGCGGGGAGCTGTTTTTT. It specifies CASSDGGASGELFF.

This clone came up once. Here the CDR3 DNA reads TGCAGCGTTGAGGGGGGAGGGGGCTTCGCAGATACGCAGTATTTT. This translates into CSVEGGGGFADTQYF. The V and J genes are TRBV29-1 and TRBJ2-3, with D tentatively TRBD1 or TRBD2 (7 bases each). The CDR3 loop spans 15 amino acids. The germline V and J ends were trimmed by 3 bases and 4 bases, with 17 bases remaining between them. CDR1 SQVTM and CDR2 ANQGSEA come from the germline V gene.

The CDR3 bases are TGCGCCAGCAGCCCATTACTAGCGGGGACTTTCAATGAGCAGTTCTTC. Its translation: CASSPLLAGTFNEQFF. J is TRBJ2-1 and V is TRBV4-1, with TRBD2 matching 10 bases. V gave up 4 bases and J gave up 6 bases; unmatched junction bases: 9. The germline V gene encodes CDR1 MGHRA and CDR2 YSYEKL. The CDR3 runs 16 residues.

The gene calls are TRBV5-1 and TRBJ2-1; TRBD1 might be the D (6 bases). With 0 bases removed from V and 7 bases from J, the gap between germline ends came to 11 bases. The length of the CDR3 is 14 residues. Germline loops: CDR1 SGHRS, CDR2 YFSETQ. For the CDR3, the DNA is TGCGCCAGCAGCTTGGGGACAGAGGGGAATGAGCAGTTCTTC. Encoded protein: CASSLGTEGNEQFF.